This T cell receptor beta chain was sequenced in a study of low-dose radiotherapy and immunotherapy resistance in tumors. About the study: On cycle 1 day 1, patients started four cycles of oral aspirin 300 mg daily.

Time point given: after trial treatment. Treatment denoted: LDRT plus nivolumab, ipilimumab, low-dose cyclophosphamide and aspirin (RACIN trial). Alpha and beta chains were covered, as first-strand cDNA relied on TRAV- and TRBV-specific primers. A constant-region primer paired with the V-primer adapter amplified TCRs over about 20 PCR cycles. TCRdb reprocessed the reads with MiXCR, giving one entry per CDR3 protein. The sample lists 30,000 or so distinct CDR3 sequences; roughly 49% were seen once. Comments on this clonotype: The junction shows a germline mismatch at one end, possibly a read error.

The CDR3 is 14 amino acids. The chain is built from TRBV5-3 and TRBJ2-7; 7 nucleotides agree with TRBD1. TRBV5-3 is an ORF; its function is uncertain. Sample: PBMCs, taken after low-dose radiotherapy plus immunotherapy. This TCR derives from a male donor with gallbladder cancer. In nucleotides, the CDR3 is TGTGCCAGCAGCTTAGACAGGGAATCCTACGAGCAGTACTTC. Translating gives CASSLDRESYEQYF.